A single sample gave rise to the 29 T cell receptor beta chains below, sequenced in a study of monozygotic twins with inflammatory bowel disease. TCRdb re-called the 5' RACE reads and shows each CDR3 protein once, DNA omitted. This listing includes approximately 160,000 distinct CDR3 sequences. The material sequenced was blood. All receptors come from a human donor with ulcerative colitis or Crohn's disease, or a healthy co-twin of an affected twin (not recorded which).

CDR3 sequence: CASSPGAEQFF. This rearrangement joins TRBV18 to TRBJ2-1; the TCRdb call, TRBD1, lacks DNA for checking. Germline CDR1 reads KGHSH; CDR2 reads LQKENI. This CDR3 is 11 amino acids long.

The CDR3 sequence is CASSFSPTSSYEQYF. The J gene is TRBJ2-7, the V gene TRBV7-9. From germline, CDR1 is SEHNR and CDR2 FQNEAQ (reference sequence). This CDR3 is 15 amino acids long.

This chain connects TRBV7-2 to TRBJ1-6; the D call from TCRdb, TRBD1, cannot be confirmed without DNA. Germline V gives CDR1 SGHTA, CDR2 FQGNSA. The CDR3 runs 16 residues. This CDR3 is CASSSPGTGYNSPLHF.

This chain's CDR3 is CASSLALKGSPLHF. The rearrangement uses TRBV5-5 and TRBJ1-6; TCRdb indicates TRBD1, and absent DNA this call remains unverified. The CDR3 runs 14 residues. Germline V gives CDR1 SGHKS, CDR2 YYEKEE (reference sequence). The entire variable domain, with the rest obtained from reference TRBV5-5 and TRBJ1-6, is as follows: DAGVTQSPTHLIKTRGQQVTLRCSPISGHKSVSWYQQVLGQGPQFIFQYYEKEERGRGNFPDRFSARQFPNYSSELNVNALLLGDSALYLCASSLALKGSPLHFGNGTRLTVT.

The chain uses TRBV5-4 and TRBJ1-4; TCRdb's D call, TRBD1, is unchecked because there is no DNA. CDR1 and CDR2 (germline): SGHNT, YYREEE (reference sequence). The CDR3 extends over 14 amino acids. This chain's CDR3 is CASSSEGTNEKLFF.

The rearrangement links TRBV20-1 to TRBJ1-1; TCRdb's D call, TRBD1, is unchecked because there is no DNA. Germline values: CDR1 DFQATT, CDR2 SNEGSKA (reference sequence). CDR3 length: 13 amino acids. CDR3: CPSEGVGDTEAFF.

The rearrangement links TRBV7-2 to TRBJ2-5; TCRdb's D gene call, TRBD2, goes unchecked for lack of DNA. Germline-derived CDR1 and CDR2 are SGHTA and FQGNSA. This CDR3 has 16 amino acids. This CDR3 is CASSLRWDSQRETQYF.

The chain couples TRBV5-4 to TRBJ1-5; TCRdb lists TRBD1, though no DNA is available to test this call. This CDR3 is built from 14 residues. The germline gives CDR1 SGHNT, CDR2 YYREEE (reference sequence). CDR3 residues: CASSPGGRGQPQHF.

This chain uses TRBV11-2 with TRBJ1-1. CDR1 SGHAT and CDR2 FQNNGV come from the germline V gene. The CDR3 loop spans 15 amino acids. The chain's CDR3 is CASGLDGPDLSKAFF.

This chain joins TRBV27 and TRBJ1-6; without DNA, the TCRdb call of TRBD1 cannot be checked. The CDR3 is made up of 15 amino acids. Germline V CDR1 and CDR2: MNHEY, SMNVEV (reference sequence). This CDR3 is CASTPGQGLGGPLHF.

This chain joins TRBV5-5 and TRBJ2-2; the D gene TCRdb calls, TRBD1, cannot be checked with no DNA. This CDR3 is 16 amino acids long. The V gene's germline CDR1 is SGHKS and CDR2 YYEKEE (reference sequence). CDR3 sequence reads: CASSLGEQVIAGELFF.

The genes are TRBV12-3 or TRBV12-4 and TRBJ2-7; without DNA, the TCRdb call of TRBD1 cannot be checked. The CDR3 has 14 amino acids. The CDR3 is CASSRTGSSYEQYF.

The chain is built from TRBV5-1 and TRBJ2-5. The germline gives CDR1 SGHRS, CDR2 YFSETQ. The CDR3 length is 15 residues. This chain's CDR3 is CASSPQRLNTETQYF.

The CDR3: CASSPRGTDTQYF. The J gene is TRBJ2-3, the V gene TRBV13; TCRdb lists TRBD2, though no DNA is available to test this call. The CDR3 covers 13 residues. Germline CDR1 and CDR2: PRHDT and FYEKMQ (reference sequence).

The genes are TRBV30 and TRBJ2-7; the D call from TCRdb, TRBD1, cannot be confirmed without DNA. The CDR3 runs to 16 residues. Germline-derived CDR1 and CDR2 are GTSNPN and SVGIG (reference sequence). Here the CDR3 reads CAWSVHGTGFSYEQYF. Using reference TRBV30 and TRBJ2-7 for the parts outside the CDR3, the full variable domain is SQTIHQWPATLVQPVGSPLSLECTVEGTSNPNLYWYRQAAGRGLQLLFYSVGIGQISSEVPQNLSASRPQDRQFILSSKKLLLSDSGFYLCAWSVHGTGFSYEQYFGPGTRLTVT.

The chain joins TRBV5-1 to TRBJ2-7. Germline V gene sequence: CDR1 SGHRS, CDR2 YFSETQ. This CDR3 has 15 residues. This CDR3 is CASSLVGQGPYEQYF.

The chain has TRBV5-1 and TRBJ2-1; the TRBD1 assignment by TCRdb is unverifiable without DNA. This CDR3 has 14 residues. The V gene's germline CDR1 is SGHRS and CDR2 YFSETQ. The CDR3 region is CASSLRAPAKSHLF.

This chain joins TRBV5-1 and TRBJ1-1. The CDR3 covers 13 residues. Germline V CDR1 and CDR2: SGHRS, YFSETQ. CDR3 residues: CASRHEMNTEAFF.

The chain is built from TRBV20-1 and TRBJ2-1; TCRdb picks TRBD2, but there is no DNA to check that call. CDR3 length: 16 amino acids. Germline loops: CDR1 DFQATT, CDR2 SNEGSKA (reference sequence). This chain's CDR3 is CSARDQRKSSYNEQFF.

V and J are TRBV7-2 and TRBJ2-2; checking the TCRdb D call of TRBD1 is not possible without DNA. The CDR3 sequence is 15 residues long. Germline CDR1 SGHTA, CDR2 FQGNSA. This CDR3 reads CASSWGRSNTGELFF.

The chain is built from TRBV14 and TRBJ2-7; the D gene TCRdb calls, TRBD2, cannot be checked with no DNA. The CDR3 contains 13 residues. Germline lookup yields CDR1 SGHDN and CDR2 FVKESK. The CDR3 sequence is CASSQGTGREQYF.

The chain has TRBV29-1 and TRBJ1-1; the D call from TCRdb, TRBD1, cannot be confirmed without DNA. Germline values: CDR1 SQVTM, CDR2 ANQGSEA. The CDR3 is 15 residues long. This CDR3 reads CSVEDVDRPYTEAFF.

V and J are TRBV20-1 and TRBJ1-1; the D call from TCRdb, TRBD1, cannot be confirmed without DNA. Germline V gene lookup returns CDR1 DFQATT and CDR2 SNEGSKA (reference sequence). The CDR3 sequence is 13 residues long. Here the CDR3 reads CSAGQAGDTEAFF.

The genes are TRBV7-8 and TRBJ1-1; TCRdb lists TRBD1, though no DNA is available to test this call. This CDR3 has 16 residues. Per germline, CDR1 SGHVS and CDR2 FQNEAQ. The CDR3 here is CASSPPSALGTTEAFF.

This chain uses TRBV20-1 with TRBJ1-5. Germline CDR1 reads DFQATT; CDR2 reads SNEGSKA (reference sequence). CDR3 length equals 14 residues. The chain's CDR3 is CSARDIGRSQPQHF.

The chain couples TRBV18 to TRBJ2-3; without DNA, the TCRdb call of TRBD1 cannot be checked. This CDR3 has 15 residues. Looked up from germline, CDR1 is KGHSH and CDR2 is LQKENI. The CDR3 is CASSPNRGLGDTQYF.

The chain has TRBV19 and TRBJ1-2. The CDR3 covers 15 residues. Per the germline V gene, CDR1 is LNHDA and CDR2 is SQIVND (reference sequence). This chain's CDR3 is CASSIGLMDNYGYTF.

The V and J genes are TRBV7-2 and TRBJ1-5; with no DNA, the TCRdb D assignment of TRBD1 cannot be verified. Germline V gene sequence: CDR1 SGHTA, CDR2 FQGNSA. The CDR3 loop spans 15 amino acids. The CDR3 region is CASSLAGQSNQPQQF.

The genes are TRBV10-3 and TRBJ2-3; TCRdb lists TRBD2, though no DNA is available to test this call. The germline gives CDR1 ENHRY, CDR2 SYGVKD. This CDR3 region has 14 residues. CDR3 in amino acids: CAISESISTSGEYF.